This T cell receptor (beta chain) was profiled in a study of somatic mutations in cytotoxic T cells in rheumatoid arthritis. Study details: Collection of patient blood (about 28 ml EDTA) took place right after diagnosis, before any treatment.

A note on this clone: Its antigen remains unidentified.

Study conclusions and caveats: Researchers did not know the antigen targets of the expanded CD8+ clones.

Study processing details: Patient CD8+ clones exceeding 1% seldom corresponded to published virus-specific TCRB sequences. The method was immunoSEQ multiplex PCR; TCRdb's version includes in-frame clones alone and lacks a portion of them. That table supplies the V and J calls and clone size; D and trimming were determined from the DNA. The sample carries around 3,000 clones, roughly 88% recorded once. The CDR3 loop spans 15 amino acids. The germline CDR1 and CDR2 sequences are SNHLY and FYNNEI. J gave up 3 bases and V 6 bases, and 7 bases lay outside the gene matches. The chain recombines TRBV2 with TRBJ2-7; TRBD1 matches at 11 bases. The sequence came from a man aged 50 or older with rheumatoid arthritis. Sequencing used CD8+ T cells sorted from blood. For the CDR3, the DNA is TGTGCCAGCAGGGAGGACAGGGGGCTAAGCTACGAGCAGTACTTC. The encoded protein is CASREDRGLSYEQYF.